The T cell receptor beta chain described here comes from a study of blood T cell repertoires in COVID-19 (dated by TCRdb to 2018 to 2021). In terms of the full investigation: Collaborator samples came from the United States, Italy and Spain and covered acute and convalescent phases of COVID-19. The repertoires were made available in a free public database intended to serve as a resource for research on the immune response to SARS-CoV-2. The samples were drawn from the first 160 participants of the ongoing ImmuneRACE study and from roughly 1,300 subjects provided by 6 global collaborators. The dataset comprised deeply sampled blood TCRbeta repertoires from subjects exposed to, actively infected with, or recovered from COVID-19. The material from the prospective study consisted of cDNA or gDNA derived from T cells, B-cell-depleted T cells, or PBMCs. Where HLA class I and class II types were available, the types were taken from metadata supplied by the sample provider, not from assay-based typing. The sample metadata nearly always contained a de-identified subject ID, COVID-19 status, age in years and sex. The paper's findings and limits, for the study overall: The amount of clinical and demographic metadata varied by source and participant and was provided uncurated.

The immunoSEQ Assay, a bias-controlled multiplex PCR, was used to amplify TCRbeta CDR3 regions from genomic DNA. As for the original processing: The number of nucleated cells in each sample was estimated from the amplification of reference gene primers within the assay. To quantify the absolute abundance of each unique TCRbeta CDR3 rearrangement, sequence reads were collapsed and filtered. Productive Simpson clonality was computed per sample as the square root of Simpson's diversity index over productive rearrangements. TCRdb re-hosts the immuneACCESS table, in-frame sequences only. Its copies lack some clones; in the studies checked, an unresolved V gene accounts for under half of them, and the cause for the rest is not known. V and J calls and clone size are as listed in that table; D and trimming were resolved from the DNA. Across this sample there are 250,000 to 350,000 clones, with about 85% seen only once. In total, the top ten clones hold 0.7% to 0.9% of the sample.

At the junction V is shortened by 1 base and J by 0 bases, with 10 bases in between. Inclusive of the bounding cysteine and phenylalanine, the CDR3 is 16 residues long. The CDR3 DNA has 48 bases and is translated from base 1. CDR1 and CDR2 are read off the germline V gene as LGHNA and YSLEER. Notes on this clone: Its antigen is still unknown. No base quality information exists; no much larger clone differs at one position.

At one collaborating source in Seattle, patients were enrolled during active infection and were followed longitudinally through the course of disease. Each collaborating institution followed its own protocols to collect whole blood in K2EDTA tubes. For TCRbeta analysis, collaborators shipped samples in one of three forms: frozen whole blood, isolated PBMCs, or DNA extracted from either of those sample types. Sequenced: peripheral blood. The receptor was derived from a human donor with COVID-19, enrolled during active disease. The donor label of this sample is uncertain. Recombination joined TRBV4-3 with TRBJ1-3; a tentative D call is TRBD1 (5 bases match). The nucleotide sequence is TGCGCCAGCAGCCAAGTATCGACAGTCTCTGGAAACACCATATATTTT. It is translated as CASSQVSTVSGNTIYF.